The clone carrying this T cell receptor (beta chain) was counted ten times or more. The antigen is not known. TCRdb recomputed calls from the reads with MiXCR, one row per CDR3 protein. The table lists about 330,000 distinct CDR3 sequences, roughly 9.5% of them singletons. These data come from a study of T cell repertoires in cytomegalovirus infection. The study, taken as a whole, reports: HLA-C-restricted TCR beta clonotypes specific for CMV led the ex vivo response. Pooled public TCR beta family frequency picked out CMV carriers with the relevant HLA.

The CDR3 covers 13 residues. The V end was cut by 4 bases, the J end by 8 bases, with 12 bases between. The germline V gene has CDR1 SGHTA and CDR2 FQGNSA. The rearrangement links TRBV7-2 to TRBJ2-1; the D is unclear. This TCR was sampled from a human donor in good health (CMV status not recorded). Some clones in this sample may be carry-over from other donors' samples. The sequenced material came from PBMCs. Here the CDR3 DNA reads TGTGCCAGCAGCTCCTCGACCGGCCATGAGCAGTTCTTC. Protein sequence: CASSSSTGHEQFF.